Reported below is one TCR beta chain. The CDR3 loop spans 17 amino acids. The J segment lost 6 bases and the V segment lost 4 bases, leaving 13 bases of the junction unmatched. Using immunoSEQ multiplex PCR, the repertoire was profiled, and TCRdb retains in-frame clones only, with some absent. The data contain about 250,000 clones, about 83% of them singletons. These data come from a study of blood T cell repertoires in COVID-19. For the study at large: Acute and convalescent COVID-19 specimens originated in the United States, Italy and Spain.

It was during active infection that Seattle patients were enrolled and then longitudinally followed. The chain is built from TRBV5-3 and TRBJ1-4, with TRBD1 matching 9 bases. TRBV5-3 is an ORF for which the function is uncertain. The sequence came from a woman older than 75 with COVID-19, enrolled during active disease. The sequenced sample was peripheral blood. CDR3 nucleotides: TGTGCCAGAAGCGGAAACCACAGGGGGCGGGTAGATGAAAAACTGTTTTTT. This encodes CARSGNHRGRVDEKLFF.